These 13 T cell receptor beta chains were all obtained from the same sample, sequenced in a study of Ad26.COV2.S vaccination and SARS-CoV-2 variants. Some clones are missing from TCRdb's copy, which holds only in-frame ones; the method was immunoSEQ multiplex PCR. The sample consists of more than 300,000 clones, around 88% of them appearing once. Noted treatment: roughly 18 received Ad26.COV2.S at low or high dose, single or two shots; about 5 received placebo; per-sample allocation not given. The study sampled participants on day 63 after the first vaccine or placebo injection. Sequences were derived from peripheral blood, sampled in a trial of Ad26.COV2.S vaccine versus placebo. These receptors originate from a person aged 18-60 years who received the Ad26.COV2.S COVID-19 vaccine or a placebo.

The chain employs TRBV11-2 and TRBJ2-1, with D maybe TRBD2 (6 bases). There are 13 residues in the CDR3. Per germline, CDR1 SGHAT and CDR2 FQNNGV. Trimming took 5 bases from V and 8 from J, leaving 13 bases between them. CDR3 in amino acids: CASSRLVVDEQFF. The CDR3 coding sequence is TGTGCCAGCAGCCGACTAGTGGTCGATGAGCAGTTCTTC.

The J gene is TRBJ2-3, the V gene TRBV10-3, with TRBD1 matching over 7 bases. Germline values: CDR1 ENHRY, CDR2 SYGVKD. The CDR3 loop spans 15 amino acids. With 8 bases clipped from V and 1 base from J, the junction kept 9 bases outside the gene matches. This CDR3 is CAIAPGGGGTDTQYF. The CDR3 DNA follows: TGTGCCATCGCACCAGGGGGTGGTGGCACAGATACGCAGTATTTT.

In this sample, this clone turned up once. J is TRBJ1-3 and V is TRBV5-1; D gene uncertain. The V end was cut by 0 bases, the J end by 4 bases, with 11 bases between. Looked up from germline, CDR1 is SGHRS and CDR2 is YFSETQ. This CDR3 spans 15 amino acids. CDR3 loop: CASSLVPGSGNTIYF. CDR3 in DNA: TGCGCCAGCAGCTTGGTCCCGGGGTCGGGAAACACCATATATTTT.

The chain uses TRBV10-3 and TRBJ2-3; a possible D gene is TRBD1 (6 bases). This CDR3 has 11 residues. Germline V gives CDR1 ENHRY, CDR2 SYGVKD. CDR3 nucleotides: TGTGCTATACAGGGTACAGATACGCAGTATTTT. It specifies CAIQGTDTQYF.

The CDR3 DNA reads TGTGCCAGCAGCTTAATTAGCGGGGGACCATACACCGGGGAGCTGTTTTTT. It specifies CASSLISGGPYTGELFF. The V call is TRBV7-3, the J call TRBJ2-2; 9 bases align to TRBD2. This CDR3 contains 17 residues. Losses at the gene ends were 1 base for V and 3 bases for J; bases not matched to a gene: 6. Per the germline V gene, CDR1 is SGHTA and CDR2 is FQGTGA.

CDR3 sequence reads: CASSIGGRSPPSNEQFF. The CDR3 nucleotides are TGTGCCAGTAGTATAGGCGGGAGGAGCCCCCCCTCCAATGAGCAGTTCTTC. This sequence joins TRBV19 and TRBJ2-1, with TRBD2 matching 8 bases. CDR3 size: 17 residues. V shed 1 base, J shed 6 bases, and the junction held 11 bases outside the gene matches. Per germline, CDR1 LNHDA and CDR2 SQIVND (reference sequence).

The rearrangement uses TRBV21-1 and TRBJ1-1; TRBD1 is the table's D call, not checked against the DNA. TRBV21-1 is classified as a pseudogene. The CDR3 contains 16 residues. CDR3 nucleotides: TGTGCCAGCGGGCCCCTAGGGGGCCGTTATGGCACTGAAGCTTTCTTT. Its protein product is CASGPLGGRYGTEAFF.

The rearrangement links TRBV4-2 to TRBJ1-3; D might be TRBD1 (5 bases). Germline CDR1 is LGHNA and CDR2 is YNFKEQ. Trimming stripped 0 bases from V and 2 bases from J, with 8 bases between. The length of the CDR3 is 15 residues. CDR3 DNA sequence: TGTGCCAGCAGCCAAGAGGCGACAGCTGGAAACACCATATATTTT. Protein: CASSQEATAGNTIYF.

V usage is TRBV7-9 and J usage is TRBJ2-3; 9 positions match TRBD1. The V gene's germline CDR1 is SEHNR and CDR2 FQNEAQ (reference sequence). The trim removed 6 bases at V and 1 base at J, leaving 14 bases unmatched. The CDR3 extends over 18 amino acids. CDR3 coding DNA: TGTGCCAGCAGTGAGACGGGACAGGGCTTGGGAGGCACAGATACGCAGTATTTT. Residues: CASSETGQGLGGTDTQYF.

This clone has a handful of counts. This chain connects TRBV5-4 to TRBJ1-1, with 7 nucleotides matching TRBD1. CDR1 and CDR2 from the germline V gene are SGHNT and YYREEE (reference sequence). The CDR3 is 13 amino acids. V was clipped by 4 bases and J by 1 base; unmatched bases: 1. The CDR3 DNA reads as TGTGCCAGCAGCCGGGACAGGAACACTGAAGCTTTCTTT. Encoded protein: CASSRDRNTEAFF.

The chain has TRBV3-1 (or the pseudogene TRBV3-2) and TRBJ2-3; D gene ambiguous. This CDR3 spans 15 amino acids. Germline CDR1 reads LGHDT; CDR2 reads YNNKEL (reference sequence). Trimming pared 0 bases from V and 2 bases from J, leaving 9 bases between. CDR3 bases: TGTGCCAGCAGCCAAGACCCCCCACCCACAGATACGCAGTATTTT. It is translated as CASSQDPPPTDTQYF.

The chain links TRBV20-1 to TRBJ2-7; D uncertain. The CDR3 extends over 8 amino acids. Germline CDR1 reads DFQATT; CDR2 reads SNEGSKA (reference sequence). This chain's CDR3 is CRYYEQYF. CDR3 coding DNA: TGCAGGTACTACGAGCAGTACTTC.

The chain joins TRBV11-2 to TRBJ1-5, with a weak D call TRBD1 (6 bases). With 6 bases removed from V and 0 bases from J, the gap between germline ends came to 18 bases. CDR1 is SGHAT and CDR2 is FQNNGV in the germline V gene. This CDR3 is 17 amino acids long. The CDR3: CASRIYWDIASNQPQHF. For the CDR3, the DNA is TGTGCCAGCAGGATCTACTGGGACATTGCTAGCAATCAGCCCCAGCATTTT.